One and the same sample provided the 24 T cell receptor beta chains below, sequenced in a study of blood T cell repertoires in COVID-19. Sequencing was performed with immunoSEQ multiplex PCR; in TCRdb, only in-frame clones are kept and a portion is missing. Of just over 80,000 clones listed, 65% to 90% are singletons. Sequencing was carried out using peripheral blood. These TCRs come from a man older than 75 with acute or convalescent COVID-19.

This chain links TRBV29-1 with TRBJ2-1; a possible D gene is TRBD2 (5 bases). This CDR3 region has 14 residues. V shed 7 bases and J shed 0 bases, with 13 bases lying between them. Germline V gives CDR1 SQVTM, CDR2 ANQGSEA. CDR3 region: CSDLAGTSYNEQFF. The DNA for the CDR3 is TGCAGCGACTTGGCGGGTACCTCCTACAATGAGCAGTTCTTC.

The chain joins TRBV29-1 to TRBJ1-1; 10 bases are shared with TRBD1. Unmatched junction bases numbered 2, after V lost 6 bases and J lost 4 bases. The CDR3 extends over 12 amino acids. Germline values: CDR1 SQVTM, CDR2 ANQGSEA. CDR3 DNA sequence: TGCAGCGTGGGACAGGGGATCACTGAAGCTTTCTTT. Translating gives CSVGQGITEAFF.

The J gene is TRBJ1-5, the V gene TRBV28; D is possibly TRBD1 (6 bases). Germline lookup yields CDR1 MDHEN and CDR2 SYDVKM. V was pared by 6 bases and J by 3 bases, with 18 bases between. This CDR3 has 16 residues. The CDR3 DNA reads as TGTGCCAGCAGCCGACCGTGGACAGAGTACAATCAGCCCCAGCATTTT. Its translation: CASSRPWTEYNQPQHF.

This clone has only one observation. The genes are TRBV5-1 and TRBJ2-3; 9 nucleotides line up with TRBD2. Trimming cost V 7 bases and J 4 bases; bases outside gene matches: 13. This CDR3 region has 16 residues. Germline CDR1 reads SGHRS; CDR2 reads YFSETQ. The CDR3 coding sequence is TGCGCCAGCCATACCAAAGCGGGGGGAGTGGCAGATACGCAGTATTTT. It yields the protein CASHTKAGGVADTQYF. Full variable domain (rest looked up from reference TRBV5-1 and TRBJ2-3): KAGVTQTPRYLIKTRGQQVTLSCSPISGHRSVSWYQQTPGQGLQFLFEYFSETQRNKGNFPGRFSGRQFSNSRSEMNVSTLELGDSALYLCASHTKAGGVADTQYFGPGTRLTVL.

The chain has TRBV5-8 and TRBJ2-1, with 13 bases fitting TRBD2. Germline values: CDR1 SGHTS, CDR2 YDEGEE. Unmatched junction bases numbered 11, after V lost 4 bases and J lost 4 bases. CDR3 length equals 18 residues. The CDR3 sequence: CASSRTSGSWPLYNEQFF. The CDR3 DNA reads TGTGCCAGCAGCCGGACTAGCGGGAGTTGGCCCTTATACAATGAGCAGTTCTTC.

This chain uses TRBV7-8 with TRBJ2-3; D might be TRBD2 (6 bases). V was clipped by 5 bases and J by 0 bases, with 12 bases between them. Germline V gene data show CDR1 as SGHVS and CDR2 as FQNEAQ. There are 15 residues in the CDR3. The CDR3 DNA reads TGTGCCAGCAGCACAAGGAGGGGTAGCACAGATACGCAGTATTTT. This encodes CASSTRRGSTDTQYF.

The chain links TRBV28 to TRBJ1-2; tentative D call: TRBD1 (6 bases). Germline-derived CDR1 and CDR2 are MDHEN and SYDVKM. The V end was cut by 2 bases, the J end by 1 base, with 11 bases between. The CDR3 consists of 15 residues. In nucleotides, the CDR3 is TGTGCCAGCAGTTTAGGAGGGGGGGATAACTATGGCTACACCTTC. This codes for CASSLGGGDNYGYTF.

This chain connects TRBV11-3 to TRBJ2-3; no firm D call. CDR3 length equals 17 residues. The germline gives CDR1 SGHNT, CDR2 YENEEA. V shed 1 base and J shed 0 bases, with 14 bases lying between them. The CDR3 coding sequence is TGTGCCAGCAGCTTAGGCTTCGGTCCCAGGAGCACAGATACGCAGTATTTT. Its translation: CASSLGFGPRSTDTQYF.

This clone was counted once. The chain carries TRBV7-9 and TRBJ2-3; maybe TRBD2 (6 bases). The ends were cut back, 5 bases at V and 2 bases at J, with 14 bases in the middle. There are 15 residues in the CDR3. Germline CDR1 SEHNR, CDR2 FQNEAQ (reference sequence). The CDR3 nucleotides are TGTGCCAGCAGCCTCGCGGGGTCAACCACAGATACGCAGTATTTT. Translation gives CASSLAGSTTDTQYF.

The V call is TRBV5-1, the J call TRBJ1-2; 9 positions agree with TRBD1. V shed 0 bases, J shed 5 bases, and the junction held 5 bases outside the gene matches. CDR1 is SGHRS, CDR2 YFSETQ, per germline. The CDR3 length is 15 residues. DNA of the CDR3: TGCGCCAGCAGCTTGGGACAGGGGGGGTTGTATGGCTACACCTTC. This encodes CASSLGQGGLYGYTF.

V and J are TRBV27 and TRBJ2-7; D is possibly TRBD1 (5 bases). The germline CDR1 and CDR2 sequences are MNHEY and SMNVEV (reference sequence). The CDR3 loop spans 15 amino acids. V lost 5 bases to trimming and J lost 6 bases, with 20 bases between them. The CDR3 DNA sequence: TGTGCCAGCAGTCGTCAGGGTTTAGGAATCCTCGAGCAGTACTTC. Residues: CASSRQGLGILEQYF.

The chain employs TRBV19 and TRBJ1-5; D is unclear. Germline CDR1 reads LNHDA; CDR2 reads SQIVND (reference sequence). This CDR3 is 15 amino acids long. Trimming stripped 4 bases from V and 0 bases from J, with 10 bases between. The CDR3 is CASSKLTDSNQPQHF. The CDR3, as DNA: TGTGCCAGTAGTAAATTAACAGATAGCAATCAGCCCCAGCATTTT.

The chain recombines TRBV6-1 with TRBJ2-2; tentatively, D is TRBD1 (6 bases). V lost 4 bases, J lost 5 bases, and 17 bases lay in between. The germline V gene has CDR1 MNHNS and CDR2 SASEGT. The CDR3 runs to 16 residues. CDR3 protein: CASSGRDNPRTGELFF. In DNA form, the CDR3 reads TGTGCCAGCAGTGGCCGGGACAACCCGCGGACCGGGGAGCTGTTTTTT.

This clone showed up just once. This chain's CDR3 is CASSRGSSYGYTF. DNA of the CDR3: TGTGCCAGCAGCAGGGGATCCTCCTATGGCTACACCTTC. This sequence joins TRBV2 and TRBJ1-2, with D possibly being TRBD1 (6 bases). There are 13 residues in the CDR3. Trimming left V 6 bases short and J 4 bases short, with 12 bases between. The V gene's germline CDR1 is SNHLY and CDR2 FYNNEI.

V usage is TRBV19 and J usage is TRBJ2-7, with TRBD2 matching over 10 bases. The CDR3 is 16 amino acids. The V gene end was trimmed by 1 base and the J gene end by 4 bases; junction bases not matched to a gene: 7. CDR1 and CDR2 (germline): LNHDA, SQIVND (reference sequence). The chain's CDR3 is CASSIVPSGSIYEQYF. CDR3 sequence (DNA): TGTGCCAGTAGTATAGTTCCTAGCGGGAGTATTTACGAGCAGTACTTC.

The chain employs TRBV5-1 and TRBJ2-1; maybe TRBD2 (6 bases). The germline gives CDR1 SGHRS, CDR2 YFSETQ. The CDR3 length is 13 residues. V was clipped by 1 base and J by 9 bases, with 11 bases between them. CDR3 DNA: TGCGCCAGCAGCTTGATACCGACTAGTGAGCAGTTCTTC. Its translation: CASSLIPTSEQFF.

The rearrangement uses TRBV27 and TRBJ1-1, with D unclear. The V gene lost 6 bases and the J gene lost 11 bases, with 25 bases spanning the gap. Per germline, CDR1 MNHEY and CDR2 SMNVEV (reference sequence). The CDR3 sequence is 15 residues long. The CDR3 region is CASRSSNSRLGIAFF. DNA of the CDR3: TGTGCCAGCAGATCTAGCAACAGCCGGTTAGGGATTGCTTTCTTT.

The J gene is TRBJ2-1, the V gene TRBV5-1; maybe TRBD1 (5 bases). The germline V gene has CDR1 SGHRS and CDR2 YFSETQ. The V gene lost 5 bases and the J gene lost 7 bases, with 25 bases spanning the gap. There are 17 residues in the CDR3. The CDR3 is CASSSGWPQGSENEQFF. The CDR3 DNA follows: TGCGCCAGCAGTAGTGGTTGGCCCCAGGGAAGTGAAAATGAGCAGTTCTTC.

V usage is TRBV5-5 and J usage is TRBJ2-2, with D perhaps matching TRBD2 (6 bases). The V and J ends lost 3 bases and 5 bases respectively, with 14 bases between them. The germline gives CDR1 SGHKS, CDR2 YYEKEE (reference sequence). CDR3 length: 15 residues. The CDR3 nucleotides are TGTGCCAGCAGCTCGGGACTCTTTTCGACCGGGGAGCTGTTTTTT. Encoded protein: CASSSGLFSTGELFF.

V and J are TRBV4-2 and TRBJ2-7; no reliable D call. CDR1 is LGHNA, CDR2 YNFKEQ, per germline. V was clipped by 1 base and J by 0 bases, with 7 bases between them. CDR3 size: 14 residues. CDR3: CASSQAGDSYEQYF. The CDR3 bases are TGTGCCAGCAGCCAAGCCGGTGACTCCTACGAGCAGTACTTC.

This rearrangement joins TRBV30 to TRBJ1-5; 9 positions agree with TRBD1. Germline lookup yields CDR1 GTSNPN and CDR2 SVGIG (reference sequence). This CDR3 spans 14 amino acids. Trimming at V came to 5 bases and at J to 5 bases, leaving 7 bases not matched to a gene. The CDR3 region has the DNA TGTGCCTGGGCGGAGGACAGGGGATATCAGCCCCAGCATTTT. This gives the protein CAWAEDRGYQPQHF.

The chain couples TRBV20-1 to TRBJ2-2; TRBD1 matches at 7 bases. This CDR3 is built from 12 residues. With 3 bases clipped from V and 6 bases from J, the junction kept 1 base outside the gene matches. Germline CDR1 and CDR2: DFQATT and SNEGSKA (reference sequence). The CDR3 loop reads CSASDRAGELFF. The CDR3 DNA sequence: TGCAGTGCTAGTGACAGGGCCGGGGAGCTGTTTTTT.

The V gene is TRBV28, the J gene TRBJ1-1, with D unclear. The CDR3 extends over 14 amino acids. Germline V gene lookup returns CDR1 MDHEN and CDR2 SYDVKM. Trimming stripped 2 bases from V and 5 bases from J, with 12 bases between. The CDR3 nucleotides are TGTGCCAGCAGTTTAACGGGGTTTAGGACTGAAGCTTTCTTT. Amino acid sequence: CASSLTGFRTEAFF. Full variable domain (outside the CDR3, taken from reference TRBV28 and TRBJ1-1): DVKVTQSSRYLVKRTGEKVFLECVQDMDHENMFWYRQDPGLGLRLIYFSYDVKMKEKGDIPEGYSVSREKKERFSLILESASTNQTSMYLCASSLTGFRTEAFFGQGTRLTVV.

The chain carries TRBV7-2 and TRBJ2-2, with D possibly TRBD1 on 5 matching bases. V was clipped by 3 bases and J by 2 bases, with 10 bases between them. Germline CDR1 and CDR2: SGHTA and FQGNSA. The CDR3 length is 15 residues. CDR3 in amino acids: CASSFRQLNTGELFF. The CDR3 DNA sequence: TGTGCCAGCAGCTTTAGACAGTTAAACACCGGGGAGCTGTTTTTT.